These 22 T cell receptor beta chains share one sample of origin, sequenced in a study of blood T cell repertoires in COVID-19. Sequencing was performed with immunoSEQ multiplex PCR; in TCRdb, only in-frame clones are kept and a portion is missing. The repertoire has more than 50,000 clones, less than 75% of them found once; the top ten carry more than 11%. The sequenced material came from peripheral blood. These receptors were taken from a woman aged 70-85 years with acute or convalescent COVID-19.

The V and J genes are TRBV25-1 and TRBJ1-2; no clear D. The CDR3 loop spans 15 amino acids. V dropped 7 bases and J dropped 4 bases, with 19 bases sitting between them. Germline CDR1 MGHDK, CDR2 SYGVNS. CDR3 protein: CASTFRVAIIYGYTF. CDR3 nucleotides: TGTGCCAGCACATTCCGGGTAGCAATAATCTATGGCTACACCTTC.

The genes are TRBV19 and TRBJ1-1, with D uncertain. Germline lookup yields CDR1 LNHDA and CDR2 SQIVND (reference sequence). V was cut by 7 bases and J by 1 base, with 13 bases left in between. The CDR3 runs to 14 residues. CDR3 coding DNA: TGTGCCAGTATCTACTCCCCAGGGAACACTGAAGCTTTCTTT. It specifies CASIYSPGNTEAFF.

This clone has more than one count but fewer than ten. V gene TRBV5-1 combines with J gene TRBJ2-3; 8 bases fit TRBD1. Germline lookup yields CDR1 SGHRS and CDR2 YFSETQ. V trimming: 4 bases; J trimming: 1 base; junction bases outside the gene matches: 5. This CDR3 is 15 amino acids long. The DNA of the CDR3 is TGCGCCAGCAGCCTCGGACAGGGACGCACAGATACGCAGTATTTT. It codes for CASSLGQGRTDTQYF.

This clone was observed once. The chain links TRBV12-5 to TRBJ1-2; TRBD1 matches 10 bases. The V gene's germline CDR1 is LGHNT and CDR2 FRNRAP. This CDR3 is 14 amino acids long. The V and J ends lost 2 bases and 8 bases, in that order; junction bases with no gene match: 5. CDR3 in DNA: TGTGCTAGTGGTTTGAGACAGGGGGCAGGCGGCTACACCTTC. Translating gives CASGLRQGAGGYTF.

The V call is TRBV19, the J call TRBJ2-5; 8 bases match TRBD2. Germline V gene sequence: CDR1 LNHDA, CDR2 SQIVND (reference sequence). With 6 bases clipped from V and 5 bases from J, the junction kept 11 bases outside the gene matches. The length of the CDR3 is 15 residues. DNA for the CDR3: TGTGCCAGTAGCGGGGGGGCCCTTTTCTGGGAGACCCAGTACTTC. This gives the protein CASSGGALFWETQYF. Filled out from reference TRBV19 and TRBJ2-5, the complete variable domain reads DGGITQSPKYLFRKEGQNVTLSCEQNLNHDAMYWYRQDPGQGLRLIYYSQIVNDFQKGDIAEGYSVSREKKESFPLTVTSAQKNPTAFYLCASSGGALFWETQYFGPGTRLLVL.

J is TRBJ1-1 and V is TRBV30; the D gene is possibly TRBD1 (6 bases). Germline assignment: CDR1 GTSNPN and CDR2 SVGIG (reference sequence). This CDR3 region has 13 residues. The ends were cut back, 0 bases at V and 6 bases at J, with 11 bases in the middle. CDR3 region: CAWSVAGAAEAFF. The CDR3 nucleotides are TGTGCCTGGAGTGTAGCGGGGGCGGCTGAAGCTTTCTTT.

V and J are TRBV27 and TRBJ1-4; 10 bases agree with TRBD1. Trimming took 6 bases from V and 7 from J; bases not matched to a gene: 14. The CDR3 has 17 amino acids. CDR1 and CDR2 from the germline V gene are MNHEY and SMNVEV (reference sequence). The CDR3 spells CASSRRIPTGGVEKLFF. CDR3 sequence (DNA): TGTGCCAGCAGCCGTAGGATCCCGACAGGGGGCGTTGAAAAACTGTTTTTT.

This CDR3 is CSVLWGRNQPQHF. CDR3 coding DNA: TGCAGCGTCCTTTGGGGGCGCAATCAGCCCCAGCATTTT. The chain uses TRBV29-1 and TRBJ1-5; perhaps TRBD1 as D (6 bases). With 6 bases removed from V and 2 bases from J, the gap between germline ends came to 11 bases. Per germline, CDR1 SQVTM and CDR2 ANQGSEA. The CDR3 length is 13 residues.

This clone was recorded once. This chain links TRBV24-1 with TRBJ2-2; 8 bases agree with TRBD1. This CDR3 has 14 residues. Losses at the gene ends were 7 bases for V and 7 bases for J; bases not matched to a gene: 7. The germline V gene has CDR1 KGHDR and CDR2 SFDVKD. The CDR3 DNA follows: TGTGCCACCAGAAGACAGGGGACGGACGGGGAGCTGTTTTTT. Translation: CATRRQGTDGELFF.

The chain recombines TRBV7-9 with TRBJ1-5, with D possibly being TRBD1 (6 bases). The CDR3 covers 15 residues. Germline V gene lookup returns CDR1 SEHNR and CDR2 FQNEAQ (reference sequence). The V end was cut by 5 bases, the J end by 1 base, with 12 bases between. The chain's CDR3 is CASSLDRLSNQPQHF. CDR3 bases: TGTGCCAGCAGCCTCGACAGGCTCAGCAATCAGCCCCAGCATTTT.

The CDR3 here is CSVAGQGPEGANVLTF. The CDR3 DNA reads as TGCAGCGTTGCAGGACAGGGACCGGAAGGGGCCAACGTCCTGACTTTC. The V and J genes are TRBV29-1 and TRBJ2-6; 8 bases map to TRBD1. The germline CDR1 and CDR2 sequences are SQVTM and ANQGSEA. V dropped 4 bases and J dropped 4; count of bases not matched to a gene: 9. The CDR3 is 16 amino acids.

This clone ranks as medium-sized. The chain combines TRBV29-1 with TRBJ1-3; D is undetermined. Germline V lookup: CDR1 SQVTM, CDR2 ANQGSEA. Trimming pared 3 bases from V and 0 bases from J, leaving 6 bases between. There are 13 residues in the CDR3. Written as DNA, the CDR3 is TGCAGCGTTGAGTCAAACTCTGGAAACACCATATATTTT. The encoded protein is CSVESNSGNTIYF.

The V and J genes are TRBV5-1 and TRBJ2-7; 10 nucleotides align to TRBD1. This CDR3 is 14 amino acids long. CDR1 SGHRS and CDR2 YFSETQ come from the germline V gene. Germline trimming cut 4 bases from V and 3 bases from J; bases unmatched to any gene: 4. In nucleotides, the CDR3 is TGCGCCAGCAGCCCCCGGGACAGGGGCTACGAGCAGTACTTC. Protein: CASSPRDRGYEQYF.

The chain couples TRBV9 to TRBJ1-3; tentative D call: TRBD1 (6 bases). V dropped 0 bases and J dropped 5 bases, with 21 bases sitting between them. Per the germline V gene, CDR1 is SGDLS and CDR2 is YYNGEE. The length of the CDR3 is 18 residues. The CDR3 region is CASSVGGLGQLKRNTIYF. CDR3 sequence (DNA): TGTGCCAGCAGCGTAGGTGGGCTCGGACAGCTTAAACGAAACACCATATATTTT.

The chain couples TRBV7-9 to TRBJ1-1; the match to TRBD1 covers 9 bases. V shed 0 bases, J shed 9 bases, and the junction held 5 bases outside the gene matches. The CDR3 is made up of 14 amino acids. Germline V gene data show CDR1 as SEHNR and CDR2 as FQNEAQ (reference sequence). CDR3 nucleotides: TGTGCCAGCAGCTTAGCCGGGACAGGGAATCAAGCTTTCTTT. Its translation is CASSLAGTGNQAFF.

The chain has TRBV5-5 and TRBJ1-2; 7 bases line up with TRBD1. This CDR3 region has 14 residues. In germline, CDR1 is SGHKS, CDR2 YYEKEE (reference sequence). Trimming took 2 bases from V and 7 from J; bases not matched to a gene: 8. The CDR3 sequence: CASSFRQGDSGYTF. CDR3 in DNA: TGTGCCAGCAGCTTTCGGCAGGGGGATTCTGGCTACACCTTC. Complete variable domain (other parts from reference TRBV5-5 and TRBJ1-2): DAGVTQSPTHLIKTRGQQVTLRCSPISGHKSVSWYQQVLGQGPQFIFQYYEKEERGRGNFPDRFSARQFPNYSSELNVNALLLGDSALYLCASSFRQGDSGYTFGSGTRLTVV.

The chain links TRBV2 to TRBJ1-2; 9 positions agree with TRBD1. V lost 6 bases to trimming and J lost 4 bases; unmatched junction nucleotides: 9. Germline V gives CDR1 SNHLY, CDR2 FYNNEI. The CDR3 spans 15 residues. Here the CDR3 DNA reads TGTGCCAGCAGATACACTACAGGGGGCGCCTATGGCTACACCTTC. This translates into CASRYTTGGAYGYTF.

The chain uses TRBV9 and TRBJ2-2; possibly TRBD2 for D (6 bases). The germline V gene encodes CDR1 SGDLS and CDR2 YYNGEE. The CDR3 runs 15 residues. Trimming shortened V by 4 bases and J by 3 bases, and 13 bases separated the two germline ends. The CDR3, as DNA: TGTGCCAGCAGCACCCGGGAGACCTACACCGGGGAGCTGTTTTTT. Translation gives CASSTRETYTGELFF.

This rearrangement joins TRBV6-2 or TRBV6-3 to TRBJ1-6, with D tentatively TRBD1 (6 bases). Germline V CDR1 and CDR2: MNHEY, SVGEGT. CDR3 length equals 15 residues. V was cut by 6 bases and J by 8 bases, with 17 bases left in between. In nucleotides, the CDR3 is TGTGCCAGCAGCACCCGGGGGGGGGCGCATTCACCCCTCCACTTT. Translated: CASSTRGGAHSPLHF.

The rearrangement joins TRBV6-5 to TRBJ1-2; maybe TRBD1 (6 bases). V gave up 6 bases and J gave up 7 bases, with 12 bases separating them. The CDR3 consists of 12 residues. Germline V gene lookup returns CDR1 MNHEY and CDR2 SVGAGI. CDR3 DNA sequence: TGTGCCAGCAGGGGGCAGGGGAGTGGCTACACCTTC. Its translation: CASRGQGSGYTF.

This clone has only one observation. This sequence joins TRBV19 and TRBJ1-2, with 9 bases lining up with TRBD1. The germline V gene has CDR1 LNHDA and CDR2 SQIVND (reference sequence). The length of the CDR3 is 13 residues. V lost 6 bases and J lost 5; bases outside the gene matches: 4. The CDR3: CASSKGTGYGYTF. Written as DNA, the CDR3 is TGTGCCAGTAGCAAAGGGACAGGGTATGGCTACACCTTC.

The gene calls are TRBV3-1 (or the pseudogene TRBV3-2) and TRBJ2-1; TRBD1 is a possible D gene (5 bases). V dropped 1 base and J dropped 3 bases, with 16 bases sitting between them. This CDR3 region has 17 residues. In germline, CDR1 is LGHDT, CDR2 YNNKEL (reference sequence). The CDR3 reads CASSQGIPRVGYNEQFF. Here the CDR3 DNA reads TGTGCCAGCAGCCAAGGAATCCCCAGGGTGGGCTACAATGAGCAGTTCTTC.